A selection of T cell receptor beta chains follows, all from one sample in a study of blood T cell repertoires in COVID-19. The table came from immunoSEQ multiplex PCR; TCRdb's copy has only in-frame clones and leaves some out. The table records fewer than 110,000 clones, almost 90% of them present only once. The specimen was peripheral blood. Every receptor here comes from a human donor in a cohort sampled during active COVID-19. Each CDR3 is given with its conserved first and last residue. A D gene is named only where the DNA matches it firmly. Rows give clone size only sometimes, using once, few, many, or a class for an expanded clone.

d_gene | j_gene | v_gene | len | abundance | CDR3nt | CDR3aa
TRBD2 | TRBJ2-5 | TRBV6-5 | 15 | few | TGTGCCAGCAGTTACCTAGCGGGAGGGTTAGAGACCCAGTACTTC | CASSYLAGGLETQYF
TRBD1 | TRBJ2-2 | TRBV10-1 | 16 | - | TGCGCCAGCAGTGAGTCTAGGCAGGGGGCAGCCGGGGAGCTGTTTTTT | CASSESRQGAAGELFF
TRBD2 | TRBJ2-5 | TRBV11-2 | 17 | - | TGTGCCAGCAGCTTGACTAGCGGGAGCGCTCCTAAAGAGACCCAGTACTTC | CASSLTSGSAPKETQYF
- | TRBJ2-7 | TRBV7-2 | 14 | - | TGTGCCAGCAGCCTTTTAGCGGCCTCCTACGAGCAGTACTTC | CASSLLAASYEQYF
- | TRBJ1-5 | TRBV10-2 | 14 | - | TGCGCCAGCAGAGAGACAGGCGGTTATCAGCCCCAGCATTTT | CASRETGGYQPQHF
- | TRBJ2-7 | TRBV10-3 | 12 | few | TGTGCCATCAGTGAGTCTGGCAGCGAGCAGTACTTC | CAISESGSEQYF
TRBD1 | TRBJ2-7 | TRBV30 | 16 | - | TGTGCCTGGAGTGCCCCCCGGACAGGGTGGAAGGGCGAGCAGTACTTC | CAWSAPRTGWKGEQYF
TRBD2 | TRBJ2-1 | TRBV7-9 | 14 | - | TGTGCCAGCAGCCCGGGGACTACTGGCAATGAGCAGTTCTTC | CASSPGTTGNEQFF
- | TRBJ1-1 | TRBV2 | 14 | - | TGTGCCAGCAGTGGCGACCTCCGAGGCACTGAAGCTTTCTTT | CASSGDLRGTEAFF
TRBD1 | TRBJ2-7 | TRBV6-5 | 15 | once | TGTGCCAGCAGTTACGATCCGGGACAGGGATACGAGCAGTACTTC | CASSYDPGQGYEQYF
- | TRBJ2-7 | TRBV15 | 16 | - | TGTGCCACCAGCAGAGTCCGCACGGTCGGTTCCTACGAGCAGTACTTC | CATSRVRTVGSYEQYF
- | TRBJ1-4 | TRBV5-4 | 15 | - | TGTGCCAGCAGCTTAAAGGACAGACCTTATGAAAAACTGTTTTTT | CASSLKDRPYEKLFF
- | TRBJ2-2 | TRBV6-1 | 17 | few | TGTGCCAGCAGTGAGAGGGGGGGCCCCCTTTACACCGGGGAGCTGTTTTTT | CASSERGGPLYTGELFF
- | TRBJ2-3 | TRBV9 | 12 | - | TGTGCCAGCAGCGTCACCGGGGATACGCAGTATTTT | CASSVTGDTQYF
TRBD1 | TRBJ1-6 | TRBV14 | 15 | - | TGTGCCAGCAGCCAAAGGACAGGGGTAGGATCACCCCTCCACTTT | CASSQRTGVGSPLHF
TRBD1 | TRBJ1-2 | TRBV5-1 | 14 | - | TGCGCCAGCAGCTTCCCGGGACAGGGAAATGGCTACACCTTC | CASSFPGQGNGYTF
- | TRBJ1-6 | TRBV6-2/TRBV6-3 | 15 | - | TGTGCCAGCAGTTACGAGGGAATCGTAAATTCACCCCTCCACTTT | CASSYEGIVNSPLHF
TRBD2 | TRBJ2-7 | TRBV29-1 | 14 | once | TGCAGCGTCCGCACTAGCGGTAGAACCTACGAGCAGTACTTC | CSVRTSGRTYEQYF
- | TRBJ1-2 | TRBV4-1 | 15 | - | TGCGCCAGCAGCTTCCGGGGTCGGGACAATTATGGCTACACCTTC | CASSFRGRDNYGYTF
TRBD1 | TRBJ2-7 | TRBV12-5 | 16 | once | TGTGCTAGTGGTTTGGTATTGGGACAGGGGGCCTACGAGCAGTACTTC | CASGLVLGQGAYEQYF
- | TRBJ2-7 | TRBV15 | 14 | - | TGTGCCACCAGCAGAGATTGGAGGGGCTACGAGCAGTACTTC | CATSRDWRGYEQYF
TRBD1 | TRBJ2-5 | TRBV19 | 16 | - | TGTGCCAGTAGTCTAAAGGGGGACAGGGTTGTCGAGACCCAGTACTTC | CASSLKGDRVVETQYF
TRBD1 | TRBJ1-5 | TRBV3-1/TRBV3-2 | 15 | - | TGTGCCAGCAGCCAAGCAGGGACAGGGAAACAGCCCCAGCATTTT | CASSQAGTGKQPQHF
- | TRBJ2-3 | TRBV7-2 | 14 | - | TGTGCCAGCAGCTTCGTACAGACCACAGATACGCAGTATTTT | CASSFVQTTDTQYF
- | TRBJ2-3 | TRBV18 | 14 | once | TGTGCCAGCTCACCGACAGTTAGCACAGATACGCAGTATTTT | CASSPTVSTDTQYF
- | TRBJ2-2 | TRBV28 | 15 | - | TGTGCCAGCAGTTCCAGGGGAGGGTTAACCGGGGAGCTGTTTTTT | CASSSRGGLTGELFF
- | TRBJ2-7 | TRBV4-3 | 16 | - | TGCGCCAGCAGCCAAGACTTTCAGGGGTCCTCCTACGAGCAGTACTTC | CASSQDFQGSSYEQYF
- | TRBJ1-2 | TRBV3-1/TRBV3-2 | 15 | - | TGTGCCAGCAGCGCCGGGGTTGGAGGGTTCTATGGCTACACCTTC | CASSAGVGGFYGYTF
- | TRBJ2-3 | TRBV6-4 | 14 | - | TGTGCCAGCAGTGACAAAGGGCGGGGAGATACGCAGTATTTT | CASSDKGRGDTQYF
- | TRBJ2-3 | TRBV5-1 | 14 | - | TGCGCCAGCAGCGGTAGGACAGTCACAGATACGCAGTATTTT | CASSGRTVTDTQYF
TRBD1 | TRBJ1-4 | TRBV4-3 | 16 | - | TGCGCCAGCAGCCAAGATAGGACAGGGTGGGATGAAAAACTGTTTTTT | CASSQDRTGWDEKLFF
- | TRBJ2-7 | TRBV21-1 | 14 | - | TGTGCCAGCACCAAACAGGGTTGGAGGGTAGAGCAGTACTTC | CASTKQGWRVEQYF
TRBD2 | TRBJ2-1 | TRBV24-1 | 14 | - | TGTGCCACCAGTGGGGCTAGCGGGAGGGGCGAGCAGTTCTTC | CATSGASGRGEQFF
TRBD2 | TRBJ2-3 | TRBV4-1 | 16 | - | TGCGCCAGCAGCCAAACTAGCGGGGTAACCCCGTATACGCAGTATTTT | CASSQTSGVTPYTQYF
- | TRBJ2-7 | TRBV18 | 13 | - | TGTGCCAGCTCCTTTGTGGGAGAAGACGAGCAGTACTTC | CASSFVGEDEQYF
TRBD1 | TRBJ2-3 | TRBV18 | 15 | - | TGTGCCAGTCAAGACCGGACAGGGTGGACAGATACGCAGTATTTT | CASQDRTGWTDTQYF
- | TRBJ2-7 | TRBV29-1 | 15 | - | TGCAGCGTTGAAGATGCGGGCGGGGGCCCCTCCGAGCAGTACTTC | CSVEDAGGGPSEQYF